This T cell receptor beta chain was identified during a study of T-cell memory formation after mild COVID-19. This clonotype was observed a handful of times. Each CDR3 protein is one row after TCRdb ran MiXCR on the 5' RACE reads. Of about 170,000 distinct CDR3 sequences in the sample, approximately 13% were seen once. CDR1 and CDR2 (germline): SGHRS, YFSETQ. This CDR3 has 16 residues. V gave up 4 bases and J gave up 0 bases; unmatched junction bases: 6. This chain joins TRBV5-1 and TRBJ2-1; 8 bases are shared with TRBD1. Sequenced: PBMCs or a T cell subset sorted from them (not recorded which). This clonotype was obtained from a man aged 18 to 35 who had mild COVID-19 (a few samples of this study predate the infection). Cell type and time point are not known. The chain's CDR3 is CASSPGTGGSYNEQFF. CDR3 in DNA: TGCGCCAGCAGCCCGGGGACAGGTGGCTCCTACAATGAGCAGTTCTTC.